This is a list of T cell receptor beta chains from one sample in a study of T cells in Graves' hyperthyroidism and ophthalmopathy. One entry per CDR3 protein, called by TCRdb with MiXCR from the multiplex PCR reads. The sample has 530,000 or so distinct CDR3 sequences; around 22% are singletons. The sample comprised blood. The source is a woman under 40 with Graves' ophthalmopathy. Each CDR3 is given with its conserved first and last residue. Each record gives: CDR3 DNA, CDR3 protein, D gene, J gene, V gene, clone size. A D gene is named only where the DNA matches it firmly. Rows give clone size only sometimes, using once, few, many, or a class for an expanded clone.

CDR3 DNA: TGTGCCAGCAGCCAGGGGGCTGCTGAAGCTTTCTTT
CDR3 protein: CASSQGAAEAFF
D gene: -
J gene: TRBJ1-1
V gene: TRBV3-1
clone size: -

CDR3 DNA: TGTGCCAGCAGCGAAGGACTAGCGGGGACTGAGACCCAGTACTTC
CDR3 protein: CASSEGLAGTETQYF
D gene: TRBD2
J gene: TRBJ2-5
V gene: TRBV11-2
clone size: -

CDR3 DNA: TGTGCCAGCAGACCTACCGGACAGGCCTACGAGCAGTACTTC
CDR3 protein: CASRPTGQAYEQYF
D gene: TRBD1
J gene: TRBJ2-7
V gene: TRBV3-1
clone size: few

CDR3 DNA: TGTGCCAGCAGCCCGCGCCGCGGGGGTAAAAGGGATCAGCCCCAGCATTTT
CDR3 protein: CASSPRRGGKRDQPQHF
D gene: -
J gene: TRBJ1-5
V gene: TRBV6-2/TRBV6-3
clone size: -

CDR3 DNA: TGCGCCAGCAGCTGGGACCCGGACAGGATGAACACTGAAGCTTTCTTT
CDR3 protein: CASSWDPDRMNTEAFF
D gene: TRBD1
J gene: TRBJ1-1
V gene: TRBV5-1
clone size: many

CDR3 DNA: TGTGCCAGCAGGGGGGGCAGGGGGCTTCGCGCGGGACCGAACTATGGCTACACCTTC
CDR3 protein: CASRGGRGLRAGPNYGYTF
D gene: TRBD1
J gene: TRBJ1-2
V gene: TRBV6-2/TRBV6-3
clone size: many

CDR3 DNA: TGCGCCAGCAGCCCGTGGGACATCCAAGAGACCCAGTACTTC
CDR3 protein: CASSPWDIQETQYF
D gene: -
J gene: TRBJ2-5
V gene: TRBV5-1
clone size: -

CDR3 DNA: TGTGCCATCCATCCCAGCTATGGCTACACCTTC
CDR3 protein: CAIHPSYGYTF
D gene: -
J gene: TRBJ1-2
V gene: TRBV27
clone size: -

CDR3 DNA: TGTGCCAGCAGCGAAATAAGGACCGTGAATAACTATGGCTACACCTTC
CDR3 protein: CASSEIRTVNNYGYTF
D gene: -
J gene: TRBJ1-2
V gene: TRBV6-1
clone size: many

CDR3 DNA: TGTGCCAGCAGCTTAGTCGAGAGTGAAGCTTTCTTT
CDR3 protein: CASSLVESEAFF
D gene: -
J gene: TRBJ1-1
V gene: TRBV7-9
clone size: many

CDR3 DNA: TGTGCCACCAGCCGGGACAGAGACATGAACACTGAAGCTTTCTTT
CDR3 protein: CATSRDRDMNTEAFF
D gene: TRBD1
J gene: TRBJ1-1
V gene: TRBV15
clone size: many

CDR3 DNA: TGTGCCAGTAGTATAGGAGTTGGGCGGACAACAGTCGACGAGCAGTACTTC
CDR3 protein: CASSIGVGRTTVDEQYF
D gene: -
J gene: TRBJ2-7
V gene: TRBV19
clone size: many

CDR3 DNA: TGTGCCAGCAGTTACCCGGGACAGAATTCCTACGAGCAGTACTTC
CDR3 protein: CASSYPGQNSYEQYF
D gene: TRBD1
J gene: TRBJ2-7
V gene: TRBV6-2/TRBV6-3
clone size: many

CDR3 DNA: TGTGCCAGTAGTTCAGCAGGGGGCGCAGTATACGAGCAGTACTTC
CDR3 protein: CASSSAGGAVYEQYF
D gene: TRBD1
J gene: TRBJ2-7
V gene: TRBV19
clone size: many

CDR3 DNA: TGCAGTGCTATACTTACCTACGAGCAGTACTTC
CDR3 protein: CSAILTYEQYF
D gene: -
J gene: TRBJ2-7
V gene: TRBV20-1
clone size: many

CDR3 DNA: TGTGCCTGGAACCCGGGACAGACCTATGGCTACACCTTC
CDR3 protein: CAWNPGQTYGYTF
D gene: TRBD1
J gene: TRBJ1-2
V gene: TRBV30
clone size: few

CDR3 DNA: TGTGCTAGTGGTTTGGTACCCGGGACAGGTTATGGCTACACCTTC
CDR3 protein: CASGLVPGTGYGYTF
D gene: TRBD1
J gene: TRBJ1-2
V gene: TRBV12-5
clone size: -

CDR3 DNA: TGCGCCAGCAGCAGAACAAGGACAGGGAATCAGCCCCAGCATTTT
CDR3 protein: CASSRTRTGNQPQHF
D gene: TRBD1
J gene: TRBJ1-5
V gene: TRBV5-1
clone size: many

CDR3 DNA: TGTGCCAGCAGCTCAAGATACTACACCTTC
CDR3 protein: CASSSRYYTF
D gene: -
J gene: TRBJ1-2
V gene: TRBV7-9
clone size: many

CDR3 DNA: TGTGCCAGCGCGAGACGTAGGAACACTGAAGCTTTCTTT
CDR3 protein: CASARRRNTEAFF
D gene: -
J gene: TRBJ1-1
V gene: TRBV12-3/TRBV12-4
clone size: few

CDR3 DNA: TGTGCCAGCAGTTACGGGGACCTGAACACTGAAGCTTTCTTT
CDR3 protein: CASSYGDLNTEAFF
D gene: -
J gene: TRBJ1-1
V gene: TRBV6-2/TRBV6-3
clone size: many

CDR3 DNA: TGTGCCAGCAGTTTCCCCGGATCCTACGAGCAGTACTTC
CDR3 protein: CASSFPGSYEQYF
D gene: -
J gene: TRBJ2-7
V gene: TRBV27
clone size: many

CDR3 DNA: TGTGCCAGCAGGCCGACTAGTGCTGGGGCCAACGTCCTGACTTTC
CDR3 protein: CASRPTSAGANVLTF
D gene: -
J gene: TRBJ2-6
V gene: TRBV6-1
clone size: many

CDR3 DNA: TGTGCCAGCAGTTTACTGTCGGCAGGCTCGAATCAGCCCCAGCATTTT
CDR3 protein: CASSLLSAGSNQPQHF
D gene: -
J gene: TRBJ1-5
V gene: TRBV28
clone size: -

CDR3 DNA: TGCAGTGCTAGTAAACGGACTAATTCACCCCTCCACTTT
CDR3 protein: CSASKRTNSPLHF
D gene: -
J gene: TRBJ1-6
V gene: TRBV20-1
clone size: many

CDR3 DNA: TGTGCCAGCGGAGAGGTCACAGTAGGCACTGAAGCTTTCTTT
CDR3 protein: CASGEVTVGTEAFF
D gene: -
J gene: TRBJ1-1
V gene: TRBV18
clone size: many

CDR3 DNA: TGTGCCAGCAGCTCCCACAACCAAGAGACCCAGTACTTC
CDR3 protein: CASSSHNQETQYF
D gene: -
J gene: TRBJ2-5
V gene: TRBV7-3
clone size: -

CDR3 DNA: TGTGCCAGCAGTTTAAGTAGCGGGAGGCCCTACGAGCAGTACTTC
CDR3 protein: CASSLSSGRPYEQYF
D gene: TRBD2
J gene: TRBJ2-7
V gene: TRBV28
clone size: -

CDR3 DNA: TGTGCCAGCACCCGGGACAGGGCCGGGGGCTATGGCTACACCTTC
CDR3 protein: CASTRDRAGGYGYTF
D gene: TRBD1
J gene: TRBJ1-2
V gene: TRBV12-3/TRBV12-4
clone size: -

CDR3 DNA: TGTGCCAGCAGCTCAGACTGGAGTCCCGGTAATTCACCCCTCCACTTT
CDR3 protein: CASSSDWSPGNSPLHF
D gene: -
J gene: TRBJ1-6
V gene: TRBV11-1
clone size: -

CDR3 DNA: TGTGCCAGCAGTTTACGGGCAAGACGGGACTACGAGCAGTACTTC
CDR3 protein: CASSLRARRDYEQYF
D gene: -
J gene: TRBJ2-7
V gene: TRBV12-3/TRBV12-4
clone size: many

CDR3 DNA: TGTGCCAGTAGTAATCGGGCGCGGGGGGGTTATCAGCCCCAGCATTTT
CDR3 protein: CASSNRARGGYQPQHF
D gene: -
J gene: TRBJ1-5
V gene: TRBV19
clone size: -

CDR3 DNA: TGTGCCAGCTCACCAGGAATTGCTCGGGACACTGAAGCTTTCTTT
CDR3 protein: CASSPGIARDTEAFF
D gene: -
J gene: TRBJ1-1
V gene: TRBV18
clone size: few

CDR3 DNA: TGCGCCAGCAGGCCAACAGGGGATGGCCAGCCCCAGCATTTT
CDR3 protein: CASRPTGDGQPQHF
D gene: TRBD1
J gene: TRBJ1-5
V gene: TRBV4-1
clone size: many

CDR3 DNA: TGTGCCAGCAGCCTAGGGGCGGGGGTTAGCTACGAGCAGTACTTC
CDR3 protein: CASSLGAGVSYEQYF
D gene: TRBD2
J gene: TRBJ2-7
V gene: TRBV27
clone size: -

CDR3 DNA: TGTGCCAGCAGTTTAACCCGGACAGGGGTTAGCAATCAGCCCCAGCATTTT
CDR3 protein: CASSLTRTGVSNQPQHF
D gene: TRBD1
J gene: TRBJ1-5
V gene: TRBV27
clone size: -

CDR3 DNA: TGTGCCACCAGCAGAGGGGGGAAGGTAACTGAAGCTTTCTTT
CDR3 protein: CATSRGGKVTEAFF
D gene: -
J gene: TRBJ1-1
V gene: TRBV15
clone size: once

CDR3 DNA: TGTGCCAGCAGTAGGTGGGGGGAAAGCGGGGAGCTGTTTTTT
CDR3 protein: CASSRWGESGELFF
D gene: -
J gene: TRBJ2-2
V gene: TRBV6-1
clone size: many

CDR3 DNA: TGTGCTAGTGGTATAAGACAGGGCTACGAGCAGTACTTC
CDR3 protein: CASGIRQGYEQYF
D gene: TRBD1
J gene: TRBJ2-7
V gene: TRBV12-5
clone size: once

CDR3 DNA: TGCAGTGCAATCACAGGGGAGGGCAGCTACGAGCAGTACTTC
CDR3 protein: CSAITGEGSYEQYF
D gene: -
J gene: TRBJ2-7
V gene: TRBV20-1
clone size: many

CDR3 DNA: TGTGCCAGCAGTCCTACCAGTTGGACAGGTGGCAATCAGCCCCAGCATTTT
CDR3 protein: CASSPTSWTGGNQPQHF
D gene: TRBD1
J gene: TRBJ1-5
V gene: TRBV12-3/TRBV12-4
clone size: -

CDR3 DNA: TGTGCCAGCAGTGAACAGGGCGCGAACACCGGGGAGCTGTTTTTT
CDR3 protein: CASSEQGANTGELFF
D gene: -
J gene: TRBJ2-2
V gene: TRBV6-4
clone size: many

CDR3 DNA: TGTGCCAGCAGCTTAGAACGCGGCAGGGTCTCATCCGGCTACACCTTC
CDR3 protein: CASSLERGRVSSGYTF
D gene: -
J gene: TRBJ1-2
V gene: TRBV11-2
clone size: many

CDR3 DNA: TGTGCCAGCAGCTACAGGGGGAAGGGGGAGCTGTTTTTT
CDR3 protein: CASSYRGKGELFF
D gene: TRBD1
J gene: TRBJ2-2
V gene: TRBV7-2
clone size: -

CDR3 DNA: TGTGCCATCAGATCCGACCGCCGGGGGGGCGACACCGGGGAGCTGTTTTTT
CDR3 protein: CAIRSDRRGGDTGELFF
D gene: TRBD2
J gene: TRBJ2-2
V gene: TRBV10-3
clone size: many

CDR3 DNA: TGTGCCAGCAGTTTAAGGGGGTCACATCAGCCCCAGCATTTT
CDR3 protein: CASSLRGSHQPQHF
D gene: -
J gene: TRBJ1-5
V gene: TRBV27
clone size: many

CDR3 DNA: TGTGCCAGCAGTTTTTCCTTGGACAGGGGGTTTGAACAGTACTTC
CDR3 protein: CASSFSLDRGFEQYF
D gene: TRBD1
J gene: TRBJ2-7
V gene: TRBV28
clone size: many